This passage covers 23 T cell receptor beta chains from one sample sequenced in a study of beta chain features in type 1 diabetes. Study findings and constraints: Patients with Type 1 diabetes showed moderately but significantly shorter TCRB CDR3s in all four CD4+ subsets.

Antigens of these TCRs are unknown. The entirety of the isolated RNA underwent reverse transcription, so expressed TCRB transcripts were sequenced. Data came from immunoSEQ multiplex PCR; TCRdb stores just in-frame clones and leaves some out. The sample holds about 120,000 clones; about a sixth are singletons and the top ten take about 2.1%. Sequenced: central memory CD4+ T cells from blood. Receptor source: a man aged 25 to 45 with type 1 diabetes.

The V gene is TRBV9, the J gene TRBJ2-2; D possibly corresponds to TRBD2 (6 bases). The V end lost 4 bases, the J end lost 0 bases, and 13 bases lay between the germline ends. The CDR3 has 16 residues. The germline V gene has CDR1 SGDLS and CDR2 YYNGEE. This CDR3 reads CASSTRGTSNTGELFF. Here the CDR3 DNA reads TGTGCCAGCAGCACCCGGGGGACTTCGAACACCGGGGAGCTGTTTTTT.

This clone occurred a few times. The rearrangement joins TRBV7-9 to TRBJ1-4; D is ambiguous. V was shortened by 3 bases and J by 0 bases, with 5 bases between the two germline ends. CDR3 length: 14 amino acids. Germline lookup yields CDR1 SEHNR and CDR2 FQNEAQ (reference sequence). This CDR3 reads CASSFEATNEKLFF. CDR3 DNA: TGTGCCAGCAGCTTTGAGGCAACTAATGAAAAACTGTTTTTT.

This clone has just a few counts. The gene calls are TRBV4-2 and TRBJ2-1; TRBD2 agrees at 7 bases. This CDR3 spans 16 amino acids. Germline V gene lookup returns CDR1 LGHNA and CDR2 YNFKEQ. V shed 4 bases, J shed 0 bases, and the junction held 6 bases outside the gene matches. The CDR3 DNA is TGTGCCAGCAGCCCCCTGGGGGGGAACTCCTACAATGAGCAGTTCTTC. Protein product: CASSPLGGNSYNEQFF.

There are a few counts of this clone. The chain links TRBV28 to TRBJ1-6; TRBD1 matches 12 bases. Germline lookup yields CDR1 MDHEN and CDR2 SYDVKM. This CDR3 comprises 15 residues. Trimming at V came to 2 bases and at J to 12 bases, leaving 5 bases not matched to a gene. As DNA, the CDR3 is TGTGCCAGCAGTTTAGCCGGGACAGGGGGCTTACCCCTCCACTTT. It encodes CASSLAGTGGLPLHF.

The V gene is TRBV20-1, the J gene TRBJ1-2; D uncertain. The CDR3 runs 11 residues. Trimming took 7 bases from V and 3 from J, leaving 9 bases between them. CDR1 and CDR2 from the germline V gene are DFQATT and SNEGSKA (reference sequence). The CDR3 bases are TGCAGTGTGGCAATCGACTATGGCTACACCTTC. Its translation: CSVAIDYGYTF.

This clone was seen a few times. The chain joins TRBV11-3 to TRBJ2-3; the D gene is possibly TRBD1 (6 bases). The CDR3 is made up of 15 amino acids. Looked up from germline, CDR1 is SGHNT and CDR2 is YENEEA. V lost 1 base, J lost 1 base, and 9 bases lay in between. In DNA, the CDR3 is TGTGCCAGCAGCTTAGGGGGGCGAGGCACAGATACGCAGTATTTT. It codes for CASSLGGRGTDTQYF.

The chain combines TRBV7-2 with TRBJ2-5; D gene uncertain. Germline V gives CDR1 SGHTA, CDR2 FQGNSA. The V end lost 5 bases, the J end lost 7 bases, and 8 bases lay between the germline ends. This CDR3 is 11 amino acids long. The CDR3 DNA reads TGTGCCAGCAGCAACTGGCTGACCCAGTACTTC. Translated, it gives CASSNWLTQYF.

The chain has TRBV27 and TRBJ1-1; D ambiguous. Looked up from germline, CDR1 is MNHEY and CDR2 is SMNVEV (reference sequence). Trimming cost V 5 bases and J 1 base, with 20 bases left between them. CDR3 size: 17 residues. The CDR3 is CASSPLKYKNRNTEAFF. The DNA of the CDR3 is TGTGCCAGCAGTCCACTCAAATACAAGAATAGGAACACTGAAGCTTTCTTT.

The chain uses TRBV11-2 and TRBJ1-4; D gene ambiguous. Germline V gives CDR1 SGHAT, CDR2 FQNNGV. The CDR3 has 12 residues. The V end was cut by 5 bases, the J end by 5 bases, with 6 bases between. Here the CDR3 DNA reads TGTGCCAGCAGCCCGGGAAATGAAAAACTGTTTTTT. Its protein product is CASSPGNEKLFF.

CDR3: CASSQDASTNEQFF. DNA of the CDR3: TGCGCCAGCAGCCAAGATGCTAGCACGAATGAGCAGTTCTTC. The chain combines TRBV4-3 with TRBJ2-1, with a possible D match to TRBD2 (5 bases). This CDR3 has 14 residues. The germline V gene encodes CDR1 LGHNA and CDR2 YSLEER. V was shortened by 0 bases and J by 7 bases, with 10 bases between the two germline ends.

The count of this clone is one. The rearrangement uses TRBV12-5 and TRBJ2-5; no clear D gene. The CDR3 sequence is 13 residues long. CDR1 is LGHNT and CDR2 is FRNRAP in the germline V gene. V was clipped by 5 bases and J by 5 bases, with 12 bases between them. CDR3 nucleotides: TGTGCTAGTGGTCCCCTCTCCGGGGAGACCCAGTACTTC. It yields the protein CASGPLSGETQYF.

J is TRBJ2-1 and V is TRBV7-9; D not resolved. The ends were cut back, 1 base at V and 3 bases at J, with 13 bases in the middle. This CDR3 has 16 amino acids. The germline V gene encodes CDR1 SEHNR and CDR2 FQNEAQ (reference sequence). This chain's CDR3 is CASSLGSGRVYNEQFF. The CDR3 nucleotides are TGTGCCAGCAGCTTAGGTTCCGGGCGAGTCTACAATGAGCAGTTCTTC.

The chain links TRBV20-1 to TRBJ1-4, with a weak D call TRBD1 (6 bases). This CDR3 region has 11 residues. Trimming took off 6 bases at V and 10 bases at J, with 12 bases between the two ends. Germline V gives CDR1 DFQATT, CDR2 SNEGSKA (reference sequence). In DNA, the CDR3 is TGCAGTGCGAACAGGGAAGCAAAACTGTTTTTT. Protein: CSANREAKLFF.

The V call is TRBV9, the J call TRBJ2-1; TRBD1 agrees at 7 bases. This CDR3 comprises 15 residues. The V gene's germline CDR1 is SGDLS and CDR2 YYNGEE. The ends lost 3 bases at V and 2 bases at J; junction bases unmatched: 5. This CDR3 is CASSDSGGTYNEQFF. DNA of the CDR3: TGTGCCAGCAGCGATTCAGGGGGTACCTACAATGAGCAGTTCTTC. Together with reference TRBV9 and TRBJ2-1, the CDR3 gives the full variable domain: DSGVTQTPKHLITATGQRVTLRCSPRSGDLSVYWYQQSLDQGLQFLIQYYNGEERAKGNILERFSAQQFPDLHSELNLSSLELGDSALYFCASSDSGGTYNEQFFGPGTRLTVL.

The chain recombines TRBV18 with TRBJ1-2; 7 nucleotides line up with TRBD1. The ends lost 5 bases at V and 8 bases at J; junction bases unmatched: 11. This CDR3 is built from 14 residues. Germline V gene sequence: CDR1 KGHSH, CDR2 LQKENI. In DNA, the CDR3 is TGTGCCAGCTCAGGGACAGACATCATCTCCGGCTACACCTTC. Its translation: CASSGTDIISGYTF.

The V gene is TRBV7-2, the J gene TRBJ2-6; the D gene is possibly TRBD2 (5 bases). Germline V gene data show CDR1 as SGHTA and CDR2 as FQGNSA. V lost 5 bases and J 6 bases, leaving 8 bases between the germline ends. CDR3 length: 13 amino acids. CDR3 DNA sequence: TGTGCCAGCAGCCTCGGGGTGGCCAACGTCCTGACTTTC. Protein product: CASSLGVANVLTF.

The rearrangement links TRBV30 to TRBJ2-1; 7 nucleotides line up with TRBD1. Germline V lookup: CDR1 GTSNPN, CDR2 SVGIG (reference sequence). Trimming removed 1 base from V and 6 bases from J; junction bases left unmatched: 3. The CDR3 totals 13 residues. CDR3 nucleotides: TGTGCCTGGAGTGCGGGACAGCTCAATGAGCAGTTCTTC. Translating gives CAWSAGQLNEQFF.

This clone turned up a few times. The rearrangement joins TRBV5-6 to TRBJ2-1; TRBD2 aligns across 7 bases. The V gene's germline CDR1 is SGHDT and CDR2 YYEEEE. This CDR3 is built from 15 residues. V trimming: 4 bases; J trimming: 4 bases; junction bases outside the gene matches: 8. CDR3 amino acids: CASSLVGREYNEQFF. DNA of the CDR3: TGTGCCAGCAGCCTTGTAGGGAGGGAATACAATGAGCAGTTCTTC. Using reference TRBV5-6 and TRBJ2-1 for the parts outside the CDR3, the full variable domain is DAGVTQSPTHLIKTRGQQVTLRCSPKSGHDTVSWYQQALGQGPQFIFQYYEEEERQRGNFPDRFSGHQFPNYSSELNVNALLLGDSALYLCASSLVGREYNEQFFGPGTRLTVL.

A few counts support this clone. The chain employs TRBV7-9 and TRBJ2-2; no definite D call. Between the trimmed V and J ends, which lost 3 bases and 3 bases, there was a span of 5 bases. CDR3 size: 13 residues. CDR1 is SEHNR and CDR2 is FQNEAQ in the germline V gene (reference sequence). In DNA, the CDR3 is TGTGCCAGCAGCTTGGGATACACCGGGGAGCTGTTTTTT. It codes for CASSLGYTGELFF.

V gene TRBV5-6 combines with J gene TRBJ2-7; D ambiguous. This CDR3 has 14 amino acids. The V end was cut by 2 bases, the J end by 6 bases, with 15 bases between. Germline CDR1 is SGHDT and CDR2 is YYEEEE. The CDR3, as DNA: TGTGCCAGCAGCTTTGCGGACGAGGTGGGCGAGCAGTACTTC. It specifies CASSFADEVGEQYF.

This clone was counted a few times. In the same sample, other DNA sequences code for this CDR3. The chain uses TRBV9 and TRBJ2-1; 9 bases map to TRBD1. The CDR3 runs 15 residues. Germline CDR1 is SGDLS and CDR2 is YYNGEE. V was pared by 0 bases and J by 3 bases, with 1 base of the junction left unmatched. The CDR3 region is CASSVETGGYNEQFF. CDR3 DNA: TGTGCCAGCAGCGTAGAGACAGGGGGCTACAATGAGCAGTTCTTC.

This clone was observed a few times. V is TRBV7-9 and J is TRBJ2-1; TRBD1 aligns across 11 bases. Germline-derived CDR1 and CDR2 are SEHNR and FQNEAQ (reference sequence). This CDR3 has 16 amino acids. V trimming: 5 bases; J trimming: 8 bases; junction bases outside the gene matches: 11. This CDR3 reads CASSPPGQGGKDEQFF. Written as DNA, the CDR3 is TGTGCCAGCAGCCCCCCGGGACAGGGGGGAAAGGATGAGCAGTTCTTC.

CDR3 residues: CASSLQGIDSPLHF. CDR3 in DNA: TGTGCCAGCAGCCTGCAGGGAATCGATTCACCCCTCCACTTT. The genes are TRBV7-2 and TRBJ1-6, with D possibly TRBD1 on 5 matching bases. This CDR3 contains 14 residues. The germline V gene has CDR1 SGHTA and CDR2 FQGNSA. The V and J ends lost 5 bases and 8 bases respectively, with 13 bases between them.